The present entry profiles one T cell receptor (beta chain) with its context. This clone was recorded only once. What antigen it recognizes has not been identified. No clone much larger than this one lies a single base away; base qualities are absent. Taken from the germline V gene (reference sequence), the CDR1 and CDR2 loops are LNHNV and YYDKDF. The CDR3 measures 14 amino acids from cysteine to phenylalanine. Only the CDR3 region is kept as DNA, spanning 42 bases read in frame from base 1. Cut back by 3 bases and 5 bases, the V and J ends lie 8 bases apart. This record comes from a study of control samples from healthy donors and cancer patients (dated by TCRdb to the early 2020s). Libraries came from the immunoSEQ multiplex PCR assay. As stored in TCRdb, this immuneACCESS dataset retains in-frame rearrangements with V and J assigned. A fraction of the clones does not appear; measured against another copy, unresolved V genes explain less than half of the discrepancy, and the remainder lacks a known reason. Here the sample has around 100,000 clones; 70% to 90% occur a single time. The ten top clones hold 13% to 15% of the sample.

This TCR was sampled from a man aged 25-40 years in good health. Here the chain combines TRBV15 and TRBJ1-6; the D gene is perhaps TRBD1, on 6 matching bases. The sample consisted of blood. The CDR3 region: CATSSRTDNSPLHF. In nucleotides, the sequence is TGTGCCACCAGCAGTCGGACAGATAATTCACCCCTCCACTTT.